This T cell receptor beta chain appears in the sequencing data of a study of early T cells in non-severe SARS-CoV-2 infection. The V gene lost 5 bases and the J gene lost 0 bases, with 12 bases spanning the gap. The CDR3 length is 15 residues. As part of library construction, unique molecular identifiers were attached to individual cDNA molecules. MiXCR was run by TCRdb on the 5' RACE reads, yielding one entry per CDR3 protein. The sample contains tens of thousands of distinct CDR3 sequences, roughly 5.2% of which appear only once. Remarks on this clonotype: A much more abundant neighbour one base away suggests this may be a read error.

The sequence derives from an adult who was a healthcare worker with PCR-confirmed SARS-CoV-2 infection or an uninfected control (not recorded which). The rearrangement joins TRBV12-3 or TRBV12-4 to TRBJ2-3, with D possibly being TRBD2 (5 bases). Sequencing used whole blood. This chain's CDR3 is CASSQDSESTDTQYF. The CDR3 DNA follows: TGTGCCAGCAGTCAGGATAGCGAGAGCACAGATACGCAGTATTTT.